The source of this T cell receptor (beta chain) is a study of shared clonotypes between healthy human individuals. The overall study: Three plates were used per donor for CD4 naive, three for CD4 memory, two for CD8 naive and one for CD8 memory.

Assay used: immunoSEQ multiplex PCR; TCRdb lists only in-frame clones, some missing. The repertoire holds around 1.5 million clones, approximately 98% seen once, with less than 0.55% in the top ten. Trimming pared 1 base from V and 4 bases from J, leaving 8 bases between. Germline CDR1 reads SGHTA; CDR2 reads FQGNSA. The CDR3 is 14 residues long. The chain has TRBV7-2 and TRBJ2-1; no reliable D call. Sequencing input: naive CD4+ T cells sorted from blood. Regarding subset: CD45RA+ positively selected. This TCR came from a man under 40 in good health. The CDR3, as DNA: TGTGCCAGCAGCTTAGTAGGGATGTACAATGAGCAGTTCTTC. Encoded protein: CASSLVGMYNEQFF.